This T cell receptor (beta chain) emerged from a study of blood T cell repertoires in COVID-19. Study background: There were acute and convalescent COVID-19 samples, and they came from the United States, Italy and Spain.

This clone was detected a few times. Sequencing used immunoSEQ multiplex PCR; TCRdb keeps in-frame clones, though not all of them. The table has roughly 60,000 clones, 78% seen once. Trimming cost V 5 bases and J 1 base, with 11 bases left between them. The CDR3 sequence is 14 residues long. Germline loops: CDR1 MNHEY, CDR2 SVGEGT. The sequencing sample was made of peripheral blood. The V gene is TRBV6-2 or TRBV6-3, the J gene TRBJ1-1, with D uncertain. The sequence was collected from a human donor in a cohort sampled during active COVID-19. The CDR3 DNA follows: TGTGCCAGCAGTCCCCTTGCCGGGAACACTGAAGCTTTCTTT. It translates to CASSPLAGNTEAFF.